The clone carrying this TCR beta chain came up once. The antigen is undetermined. The sample comes from a study of graft-versus-host responses after intestinal transplantation. Overall study context: As for transplant type, recipients had multivisceral, liver-intestinal, or isolated intestinal grafts. All recipients were given anti-thymocyte globulin induction, and tacrolimus and steroids were then administered for about three years.

General study results and limits: Present in recipient marrow, GvH clones included some that appeared first in ileum or blood.

CDR3 size: 16 residues. The method was immunoSEQ multiplex PCR; TCRdb's version includes in-frame clones alone and lacks a portion of them. This table holds tens of thousands of clones, around 95% found once. V gene TRBV12-1 combines with J gene TRBJ2-7; TRBD2, as called in the table, went unchecked against the DNA. TRBV12-1 is a pseudogene locus. This TCR derives from a human donor who received an intestinal transplant. The sample in question was unstimulated CD8+ T cells sorted from spleen or lymph node cells, obtained before intestinal transplant. CDR3 amino acids: CASSFETSGRAYEQYF. In DNA, the CDR3 is TGTGCCAGCAGCTTTGAGACTAGCGGGAGGGCCTACGAGCAGTACTTC.